The 9 T cell receptor beta chains listed next were all sequenced from one sample in a study of beta chain features in type 1 diabetes. Isolated RNA was reverse transcribed in full, so expressed TCRB transcripts were sequenced. Sequenced by immunoSEQ multiplex PCR; TCRdb stores in-frame clones only, minus some. The data contain fewer than 900,000 clones, around a sixth of them seen just once; the ten biggest clones take up 0.02% to 0.025%. Sequencing was performed on naive CD4+ T cells from blood. The receptors were gathered from a woman aged 18-30 years in good health.

This clone was counted only a few times. V usage is TRBV4-1 and J usage is TRBJ2-1; D remains unclear. This CDR3 spans 16 amino acids. V was clipped by 1 base and J by 0 bases, with 10 bases between them. Germline V lookup: CDR1 MGHRA, CDR2 YSYEKL. The CDR3 nucleotides are TGCGCCAGCAGCCAAGGGCGCCAGAGCTCCTACAATGAGCAGTTCTTC. Protein: CASSQGRQSSYNEQFF.

This clone was found a few times. This sequence joins TRBV28 and TRBJ1-5; tentative D call: TRBD1 (5 bases). The CDR3 sequence is 13 residues long. Trimming stripped 7 bases from V and 5 bases from J, with 12 bases between. Per germline, CDR1 MDHEN and CDR2 SYDVKM. The CDR3: CASTPPGYQPQHF. CDR3 DNA sequence: TGTGCCAGCACCCCTCCAGGGTATCAGCCCCAGCATTTT.

The chain recombines TRBV7-9 with TRBJ2-1; D remains unclear. V dropped 1 base and J dropped 8 bases, with 6 bases sitting between them. Germline CDR1 is SEHNR and CDR2 is FQNEAQ (reference sequence). This CDR3 region has 12 residues. For the CDR3, the DNA is TGTGCCAGCAGCTTAGTTGGAGATGAGCAGTTCTTC. This encodes CASSLVGDEQFF.

This clone turned up a few times. The chain is built from TRBV7-9 and TRBJ2-7; possibly TRBD2 for D (5 bases). V was shortened by 5 bases and J by 2 bases, with 10 bases between the two germline ends. The CDR3 consists of 13 residues. The germline gives CDR1 SEHNR, CDR2 FQNEAQ (reference sequence). CDR3 sequence (DNA): TGTGCCAGCAGCCCGAGGGTAGCCTACGAGCAGTACTTC. Encoded protein: CASSPRVAYEQYF.

A word on this clone: The same CDR3 also results from other DNA sequences found in this sample. The chain carries TRBV5-1 and TRBJ2-3, with D perhaps matching TRBD1 (6 bases). The germline gives CDR1 SGHRS, CDR2 YFSETQ. Trimming removed 4 bases at V and 1 base at J, with 7 bases between. The CDR3 runs to 13 residues. The CDR3 coding sequence is TGCGCCAGCAGCCCAGGGGGCACAGATACGCAGTATTTT. As protein: CASSPGGTDTQYF. The full variable domain, its missing parts supplied by reference TRBV5-1 and TRBJ2-3, is KAGVTQTPRYLIKTRGQQVTLSCSPISGHRSVSWYQQTPGQGLQFLFEYFSETQRNKGNFPGRFSGRQFSNSRSEMNVSTLELGDSALYLCASSPGGTDTQYFGPGTRLTVL.

This clone has only a few counts. The V gene is TRBV2, the J gene TRBJ1-1; TRBD1 agrees at 10 bases. The CDR3 is 13 residues long. Per the germline V gene, CDR1 is SNHLY and CDR2 is FYNNEI. Trimming cost V 9 bases and J 4 bases; bases outside gene matches: 5. This CDR3 is CARKTGGTTEAFF. DNA for the CDR3: TGTGCCAGGAAGACAGGGGGCACCACTGAAGCTTTCTTT.

This clone was observed a few times. This sequence joins TRBV7-2 and TRBJ2-3; 7 bases are a match to TRBD1. CDR1 and CDR2 from the germline V gene are SGHTA and FQGNSA. The trim removed 1 base at V and 2 bases at J, leaving 6 bases unmatched. This CDR3 spans 16 amino acids. The DNA for the CDR3 is TGTGCCAGCAGCTTAGTATATGGACAGGCCACAGATACGCAGTATTTT. Its translation is CASSLVYGQATDTQYF.

This clone has just a few counts. The genes are TRBV28 and TRBJ1-2; no clear D gene. The CDR3 is 13 amino acids. The V and J ends lost 5 bases and 5 bases respectively, with 12 bases between them. Looked up from germline, CDR1 is MDHEN and CDR2 is SYDVKM. The CDR3 protein is CASSPRTVYGYTF. The CDR3 region has the DNA TGTGCCAGCAGTCCTCGGACTGTTTATGGCTACACCTTC.

This clone was observed a few times. The chain joins TRBV18 to TRBJ1-5; no firm D call. The CDR3 has 14 residues. V was shortened by 5 bases and J by 3 bases, with 11 bases between the two germline ends. CDR1 is KGHSH, CDR2 LQKENI, per germline. The CDR3 nucleotides read TGTGCCAGCTCATCCGGGTTTGACAATCAGCCCCAGCATTTT. Translation gives CASSSGFDNQPQHF.